The source of this TCR beta chain is a study of OX40 agonist ivuxolimab in advanced cancers. At the level of the study: Intravenous ivuxolimab was administered to patients every 2 weeks at 0.01 to 10 mg/kg. Patients with prior anti-PD-1, anti-PD-L1 or anti-CTLA-4 therapy were eligible; about 40% had some.

Worth noting for this clone: The antigen remains undetermined.

General study points: Expanded clones were, on average, more numerous among CD8+ T cells than CD4+.

Profiling relied on immunoSEQ multiplex PCR, and the TCRdb table lists in-frame clones only, not all of them. This sample carries more than 10,000 clones, roughly 84% of them seen once, and the ten largest clones take over 40%. The CDR3 extends over 13 amino acids. The V and J ends lost 4 bases and 3 bases respectively, with 10 bases between them. CDR1 is SGHNT and CDR2 is YENEEA in the germline V gene. The sequence derives from an adult with an advanced solid tumor such as melanoma, head and neck, liver or kidney cancer. This chain joins TRBV11-3 and TRBJ2-7, with D unclear. This specimen was CD4+ or CD8+ T cells sorted from blood, taken in a trial of the OX40 agonist ivuxolimab. The CDR3 here is CASSSVSRYEQYF. CDR3 coding DNA: TGTGCCAGCAGCTCCGTAAGCCGCTACGAGCAGTACTTC. The variable domain in full, completed from reference TRBV11-3 and TRBJ2-7, reads EAGVVQSPRYKIIEKKQPVAFWCNPISGHNTLYWYLQNLGQGPELLIRYENEEAVDDSQLPKDRFSAERLKGVDSTLKIQPAELGDSAVYLCASSSVSRYEQYFGPGTRLTVT.